This T cell receptor beta chain was retrieved from a study of cytomegalovirus exposure and HLA in healthy donors. Study findings and constraints: For most TCR beta V segments, an earlier analysis put the productive rate at about 87% or about 30% of the time.

The CDR3 sequence is 13 residues long. CDR1 GTSNPN and CDR2 SVGIG come from the germline V gene (reference sequence). V was pared by 2 bases and J by 7 bases, with 7 bases of the junction left unmatched. The PCR made use of 60 Vbeta and 13 Jbeta primers. The repertoire was sequenced with immunoSEQ multiplex PCR; TCRdb's copy has only in-frame clones and lacks some. The profile shows under 150,000 clones, 81% of them singletons. The sample holds a few counts of this clone. Its antigen is not identified. The gene calls are TRBV30 and TRBJ1-2, with 7 bases matching TRBD1. This receptor was taken from a man aged 18 to 30 in good health and CMV-seronegative. Sequences were obtained from PBMCs. The CDR3 here is CAWSLGGPGGYTF. The CDR3 nucleotides are TGTGCCTGGAGTTTAGGGGGCCCAGGTGGCTACACCTTC.